Following are 22 T cell receptor gamma chains from one sample sequenced in a study of γδ T cells in repeated Plasmodium falciparum infection (dated by TCRdb to 2020 to 2023). For bulk TCR repertoire analysis, Vgamma9/Vdelta2+ and Vdelta2-negative gammadelta T cell populations were flow-sorted out of peripheral blood mononuclear cells. Libraries came from multiplex PCR. TCRdb names Illumina MiSeq as the instrument used. After TCRdb called clones again from the public reads with CATT, rows with identical DNA were merged. For this sample the table gives 25,000 to 35,000 gamma-chain clones, of which approximately 1.4% were detected only once. Just under 20% of the sample goes to the ten largest clones. The sequenced material came from gamma-delta T cells from blood. These receptors originate from a pool of human donors (malaria-infected and uninfected, not separated).

This clone has ten or more counts. This DNA's translation differs at residue 15 from TCRdb's protein, which comes from a much larger clone; a read error is likely, and the protein shown is translated from the DNA. The chain combines TRGV9 with TRGJP. The CDR3 spans 19 residues. Per germline, CDR1 GITISATS and CDR2 ISYDGTV (reference sequence). The CDR3 loop is CALWEVIRAEGLGKEIKVF. Written as DNA, the CDR3 is TGTGCCTTGTGGGAGGTGATAAGAGCCGAAGGGTTGGGCAAAGAAATCAAGGTATTT.

Only a few counts were recorded for this clone. A far larger clone is just one base off, so this is likely a read error. Other DNA variants within this sample encode the same CDR3. The chain carries TRGV9 and TRGJ1 or TRGJ2. The J gene comes from matching the DNA to germline here; TCRdb lacks it. Germline V gives CDR1 GITISATS, CDR2 ISYDGTV (reference sequence). The CDR3 covers 13 residues. The CDR3 coding sequence is TGTGCCCTGTGGGAGGTCCGCGGGGATAAGAAACTCTTT. It translates to CALWEVRGDKKLF.

Notes on this clone: TCRdb's protein for this DNA is that of a much larger clone and differs from the translation at residue 6, likely a read error; the protein shown is the DNA translation. J is TRGJ1 or TRGJ2 and V is TRGV2. No J segment appears in TCRdb, so it was assigned here by matching the sequence to germline. Germline CDR1 EGSNGY, CDR2 YDSYNSKV. CDR3 length: 11 residues. The V segment lost 2 bases and the J segment 11 bases; nucleotides outside the gene matches: 6. The CDR3 here is CATWDEPEKLF. Written as DNA, the CDR3 is TGTGCCACCTGGGACGAGCCGGAGAAACTCTTT.

The table lists this clone with many counts. A read error likely explains why the TCRdb protein, taken from a much larger clone, differs from this DNA's translation at residue 12; the protein shown is translated from the DNA. No J gene call was made, and the V gene is TRGV2. CDR1 and CDR2 (germline): EGSNGY, YDSYNSKV. The CDR3 is made up of 14 amino acids. The CDR3 loop reads CATWDGPGHYKELF. The CDR3 bases are TGTGCCACCTGGGACGGGCCGGGTCATTATAAGGAACTCTTT.

Points on this clone: A read error likely explains why the TCRdb protein, taken from a much larger clone, differs from this DNA's translation at residue 4; the protein shown is translated from the DNA. The sample carries other DNA sequences with the same CDR3. The chain employs TRGV9 and TRGJ1 or TRGJ2. The J gene was missing in TCRdb and was found by matching the end of the DNA to germline. V gave up 9 bases and J gave up 1 base; unmatched junction bases: 9. This CDR3 spans 13 amino acids. Germline V gene lookup returns CDR1 GITISATS and CDR2 ISYDGTV (reference sequence). The CDR3 bases are TGTGCCTTGAGGGCCGAAAATTATTATAAGAAACTCTTT. This codes for CALRAENYYKKLF.

This clone turned up a few times. A far larger clone is one nucleotide away, so this likely arose from a read error. The sample has other DNA sequences that encode this CDR3 too. This chain joins TRGV9 and TRGJP. The J gene is not listed in TCRdb, so it was assigned here from a DNA match to germline. CDR1 is GITISATS and CDR2 is ISYDGTV in the germline V gene (reference sequence). CDR3 length: 18 amino acids. CDR3 protein: CALWEVHGGELGKKIKVF. CDR3 nucleotide sequence: TGCGCCTTGTGGGAGGTGCATGGAGGAGAGTTGGGCAAAAAAATCAAGGTATTT.

This clone was counted at least ten times. This may stem from a read error, because a much larger clone lies one nucleotide away. The chain has TRGV2 and TRGJ1 or TRGJ2. TCRdb carries no J gene annotation; the J gene was assigned here by matching the DNA with germline. This CDR3 is 15 amino acids long. In germline, CDR1 is EGSNGY, CDR2 YDSYNSKV. The DNA for the CDR3 is TGTGCCACATGGGACGGGCCTCCGAATTATTATAAGAAACTCTTT. As protein: CATWDGPPNYYKKLF.

This clone came up a few times. A far more abundant clone sits one base away, making this likely a read error. Additional DNA sequences in this sample encode the identical CDR3. The CDR3 DNA is TGTGCCTTGTGGGTGAACCACCAAGAGTTGGGCAAAAAGATCAAGGTATTT. This gives the protein CALWVNHQELGKKIKVF. This chain connects TRGV9 to TRGJP. Because TCRdb records no J gene, it was assigned here through a match of the DNA to germline. Germline CDR1 is GITISATS and CDR2 is ISYDGTV (reference sequence). This CDR3 contains 17 residues.

The table lists this clone with many counts. The protein TCRdb gives is from a much larger clone and does not agree with this DNA's translation at residue 12, likely a read error; the protein shown here comes from the DNA. V is TRGV9 and J is TRGJP. The germline gives CDR1 GITISATS, CDR2 ISYDGTV (reference sequence). This CDR3 is built from 15 residues. Here the CDR3 DNA reads TGTGCCTTGTGGGAGCAAGAGTTGGGCAAAAAAACCAAGGTATTT. It translates to CALWEQELGKKTKVF.

About this clone itself: The protein given by TCRdb reflects a much larger clone and differs at residue 10 from this DNA's translation, likely from a read error; the protein shown is the DNA's translation. This chain joins TRGV2 and TRGJ1 or TRGJ2. CDR3 length: 13 residues. The germline gives CDR1 EGSNGY, CDR2 YDSYNSKV. CDR3 in DNA: TGTGCCACCTGGGACGGGCCACCTTATGAGAAACTCTTT. Protein sequence: CATWDGPPYEKLF.

This clone is large within its sample. The sample contains more than one DNA sequence encoding this CDR3. The chain couples TRGV9 to TRGJ1 or TRGJ2. V shed 0 bases, J shed 0 bases, and the junction held 2 bases outside the gene matches. Germline loops: CDR1 GITISATS, CDR2 ISYDGTV (reference sequence). The CDR3 contains 14 residues. The DNA of the CDR3 is TGTGCCTTGTGGGAGGTGCCGAATTATTATAAGAAACTCTTT. Translating it yields CALWEVPNYYKKLF.

This clone was detected only a few times. This likely stems from a read error, as it lies one base from a far larger clone. This specimen includes other DNA sequences encoding the same CDR3. The chain uses TRGV2 and TRGJP2. TCRdb is silent on the J gene; assignment here came from matching the DNA to germline. Germline V gene sequence: CDR1 EGSNGY, CDR2 YDSYNSKV. The CDR3 is 13 amino acids. CDR3: CATFRLSDWIKTF. CDR3 nucleotides: TGCGCCACCTTTCGATTAAGTGATTGGATCAAGACGTTT.

A few counts support this clone. A far larger clone is only one base removed, so a read error is likely. The same CDR3 is also encoded by other DNA sequences in this sample. The J gene was not called, though the V gene is TRGV4. Germline CDR1 and CDR2: EGSTGY and YDSYTSSV. The CDR3 contains 14 residues. The CDR3, as DNA: TGTGCCACCTGGGATGGCCCCTTAGGTTATAAGAAGCTCTTT. This encodes CATWDGPLGYKKLF.

Details on this clone: The TCRdb protein comes from a much larger clone and disagrees with this DNA's translation at residue 12, likely due to a read error; the protein given here is derived from the DNA. This chain links TRGV9 with TRGJP1. TCRdb offers no J gene call, so here the DNA was matched to germline to obtain one. The CDR3 spans 15 residues. CDR1 is GITISATS, CDR2 ISYDGTV, per germline (reference sequence). CDR3 bases: TGTGCCTTGTGGGAGGTGAGGGCCACTGGTTGGATCAAGATATTT. Its protein product is CALWEVRATGWIKIF.

This clone was recorded a few times. TCRdb lists the protein of a much larger clone for this DNA, which differs at residue 5, so this is likely a read error; the protein given here is translated from the DNA itself. The chain joins TRGV3 to TRGJP1. The CDR3 loop spans 15 amino acids. Trimming at V came to 5 bases and at J to 4 bases, leaving 10 bases not matched to a gene. CDR1 is VTNTFY and CDR2 is YDVSTARD in the germline V gene (reference sequence). Here the CDR3 DNA reads TGTGCCACCTGGGGCAGCGTCCACACTGGTTGGTTCAAGATATTT. Translation: CATWGSVHTGWFKIF.

At least ten counts were recorded for this clone. The protein TCRdb lists belongs to a much larger clone and differs from this DNA's translation at residue 6, which points to a read error; the protein shown is made from the DNA. The CDR3 loop reads CALWEADPGPQELGKKIKVF. CDR3 coding DNA: TGTGCCTTGTGGGAGGCGGACCCCGGTCCACAAGAGTTGGGCAAAAAAATCAAGGTATTT. The V and J genes are TRGV9 and TRGJP. TCRdb lists no J gene, so it was determined here by aligning the DNA to germline. The J segment lost 4 bases and the V segment lost 2 bases, leaving 14 bases of the junction unmatched. CDR3 length: 20 amino acids. Germline CDR1 reads GITISATS; CDR2 reads ISYDGTV (reference sequence).

Comments on this clone: TCRdb's entry gives the protein of a much larger clone, which mismatches this DNA's translation at residue 10, likely from a read error; the protein reported here is translated from the DNA. The gene calls are TRGV2 and TRGJ1 or TRGJ2. The J gene, absent from TCRdb, was called here by matching the DNA to germline. Germline assignment: CDR1 EGSNGY and CDR2 YDSYNSKV. The CDR3 has 13 residues. In DNA, the CDR3 is TGTGCCACCTGGGACCTATGGTATTATGAGAAACTCTTT. It translates to CATWDLWYYEKLF.

Regarding this clone: With a far larger clone one base away, a read error is the likely cause. Distinct nucleotide sequences in the sample also encode this CDR3. This chain joins TRGV9 and TRGJP. Matching the DNA to germline supplied the J gene, which TCRdb does not give. Germline CDR1 is GITISATS and CDR2 is ISYDGTV (reference sequence). The CDR3 contains 17 residues. CDR3 sequence reads: CALWEVLQELGKKIKVF. CDR3 DNA sequence: TGTGCCTTGTGGGAGGTGTTACAAGAGCTGGGCAAAAAAATCAAGGTATTT.

This clone turned up a few times. Only one base separates this from a far larger clonotype, so it likely reflects a read error. The sample carries other DNA sequences with the same CDR3. V is TRGV9 and J is TRGJ1 or TRGJ2. TCRdb does not report a J gene; here it was assigned by matching the DNA to germline references. This CDR3 region has 11 residues. The germline CDR1 and CDR2 sequences are GITISATS and ISYDGTV (reference sequence). The CDR3 DNA reads as TGTGCTTTGTGGGAGGAACGTAAGAAACTCTTT. Protein sequence: CALWEERKKLF.

Worth noting for this clone: No DNA is shown, since the ends of the CDR3 on it are uncertain; the CDR3 is the one TCRdb lists. The V gene is TRGV9; the J gene was not called. CDR1 and CDR2 from the germline V gene are GITISATS and ISYDGTV (reference sequence). The CDR3 length equals 19 residues, ends included. The CDR3 protein is CALWEMVIIRNSLAVEQHF.

This clone was counted between two and nine times. The TCRdb protein comes from a much larger clone and disagrees with this DNA's translation at residue 15, likely due to a read error; the protein given here is derived from the DNA. No J gene was named, though the V gene is TRGV9. Germline V gene data show CDR1 as GITISATS and CDR2 as ISYDGTV (reference sequence). The CDR3 is made up of 17 amino acids. The CDR3 sequence: CALWEVKSELGKKIEVF. The CDR3, as DNA: TGTGCCTTGTGGGAGGTAAAATCCGAGTTGGGCAAAAAAATCGAGGTATTT.

This clone was counted only a few times. With only one base between it and a far larger clone, this is likely a read error. The CDR3 is CATWDSVGYKKLF. The DNA for the CDR3 is TGTGCCACCTGGGATTCAGTGGGTTATAAGAAACTCTTT. The rearrangement links TRGV4 to TRGJ1 or TRGJ2. No J segment appears in TCRdb, so it was assigned here by matching the sequence to germline. The CDR3 is 13 residues long. CDR1 is EGSTGY and CDR2 is YDSYTSSV in the germline V gene. J was trimmed by 6 bases and V by 3 bases; bases with no gene match: 8.